This T cell receptor (beta chain) was sequenced for a study of human T cells and chemical hapten exposure. As for time point: patch test 3, about 24 weeks after DPC sensitization. As for treatment: therapeutic diphenylcyclopropenone sensitization with weekly scalp DPC. TCRdb independently ran MiXCR on the RACE reads; one entry per CDR3 protein. The sample has about 110,000 distinct CDR3 sequences, 34% seen once. J gave up 7 bases and V 2 bases, and 11 bases lay outside the gene matches. Germline loops: CDR1 DFQATT, CDR2 SNEGSKA (reference sequence). The CDR3 runs to 16 residues. The clonotype comes from a man aged 40-49 years with alopecia areata. Some clones in this sample may be carry-over from other donors' samples. Sequencing was performed on whole blood, taken in connection with sensitization to the hapten diphenylcyclopropenone (DPC). This chain joins TRBV20-1 and TRBJ2-1, with 10 bases fitting TRBD2. The CDR3 loop reads CSARRASGSYRNEQFF. The CDR3 DNA reads TGCAGTGCTAGAAGGGCTAGCGGGAGTTATAGAAATGAGCAGTTCTTC.